What follows are 19 T cell receptor beta chains derived from one specimen sequenced in a study of cytomegalovirus exposure and HLA in healthy donors. PCR primers comprised 60 Vbeta and 13 Jbeta primers. Repertoires were generated with immunoSEQ multiplex PCR, while TCRdb's copy carries only in-frame clones and drops some. Altogether more than 85,000 clones are present, over 65% being singletons, with the ten largest covering roughly 13%. The sequencing input was PBMCs. These receptors came from a man aged 25-45 years in good health and CMV-seropositive.

This clone was recorded once. The genes are TRBV5-1 and TRBJ1-1, with D possibly being TRBD1 (6 bases). Germline CDR1 and CDR2: SGHRS and YFSETQ. This CDR3 is built from 14 residues. V was pared by 2 bases and J by 5 bases, with 13 bases between. The CDR3 region has the DNA TGCGCCAGCAGCTTCATGGGACAAAAAACTGAAGCTTTCTTT. This codes for CASSFMGQKTEAFF.

Points on this clone: One junction end does not reproduce the germline sequence, and a read error may be involved. The identical CDR3 is also encoded by other nucleotide sequences in the sample. This chain connects TRBV6-1 to TRBJ2-7, with TRBD1 identical over 7 bases. This CDR3 contains 15 residues. Germline V CDR1 and CDR2: MNHNS, SASEGT. The DNA for the CDR3 is TGCGCCAGCAGCGAGACCGGGACAGCCTACTACGAGCAGTACTTC. It is translated as CASSETGTAYYEQYF.

This clone occurred a few times. V usage is TRBV7-7 and J usage is TRBJ2-7; TRBD2 is a possible D gene (6 bases). The CDR3 runs 15 residues. V was cut by 5 bases and J by 2 bases, with 16 bases left in between. Germline CDR1 and CDR2: SSHAT and FNYEAQ (reference sequence). As DNA, the CDR3 is TGTGCCAGCAGCCCCCCCCGGGGGAGACCCTACGAGCAGTACTTC. This sequence encodes CASSPPRGRPYEQYF.

A few counts support this clone. The genes are TRBV4-1 and TRBJ2-1, with 8 bases aligning to TRBD2. J lost 2 bases, V lost 4 bases, and 4 bases had no gene match. Germline V lookup: CDR1 MGHRA, CDR2 YSYEKL. CDR3 length equals 15 residues. For the CDR3, the DNA is TGCGCCAGCAGCCCCGGGGGGGTCCCCTACAATGAGCAGTTCTTC. Translated, it gives CASSPGGVPYNEQFF.

V gene TRBV28 combines with J gene TRBJ1-4; D gene uncertain. CDR3 length equals 13 residues. Germline V CDR1 and CDR2: MDHEN, SYDVKM. Trimming removed 6 bases from V and 0 bases from J, with 5 bases in between. CDR3 DNA: TGTGCCAGCAGCCCTGCAACTAATGAAAAACTGTTTTTT. Translation gives CASSPATNEKLFF.

This chain connects TRBV5-1 to TRBJ1-6, with TRBD1 as a possible D gene (5 bases). Looked up from germline, CDR1 is SGHRS and CDR2 is YFSETQ. CDR3 length: 18 residues. V lost 4 bases, J lost 0 bases, and 17 bases lay in between. CDR3 sequence (DNA): TGCGCCAGCAGCCCGGGACTCCGTGTTAGCTCCTATAATTCACCCCTCCACTTT. It specifies CASSPGLRVSSYNSPLHF.

The chain carries TRBV23-1 and TRBJ1-2; a weak D match, TRBD1 (5 bases). TRBV23-1 is labeled an ORF, and its function is uncertain. This CDR3 contains 14 residues. V was pared by 6 bases and J by 4 bases, with 15 bases between. The CDR3 loop is CASRGGVPSYGYTF. The CDR3 bases are TGCGCCAGCAGGGGGGGGGTACCCTCCTATGGCTACACCTTC.

The V call is TRBV7-9, the J call TRBJ1-1; 7 nucleotides align to TRBD1. V was clipped by 7 bases and J by 9 bases; unmatched bases: 14. Germline loops: CDR1 SEHNR, CDR2 FQNEAQ (reference sequence). CDR3 length: 14 amino acids. CDR3 region: CASIEQGRNPKAFF. DNA of the CDR3: TGTGCCAGCATCGAACAGGGGAGAAATCCTAAAGCTTTCTTT.

The CDR3 is CASSLGDNEQFF. CDR3 DNA: TGCGCCAGCAGCTTGGGCGACAATGAGCAGTTCTTC. The chain links TRBV5-1 to TRBJ2-1, with D uncertain. This CDR3 comprises 12 residues. The V end was cut by 0 bases, the J end by 5 bases, with 3 bases between. The germline V gene encodes CDR1 SGHRS and CDR2 YFSETQ. Complete variable domain (other parts from reference TRBV5-1 and TRBJ2-1): KAGVTQTPRYLIKTRGQQVTLSCSPISGHRSVSWYQQTPGQGLQFLFEYFSETQRNKGNFPGRFSGRQFSNSRSEMNVSTLELGDSALYLCASSLGDNEQFFGPGTRLTVL.

V gene TRBV9 combines with J gene TRBJ2-1; TRBD1 aligns across 10 bases. Unmatched junction bases numbered 6, after V lost 3 bases and J lost 6 bases. The CDR3 is made up of 15 amino acids. CDR1 and CDR2 from the germline V gene are SGDLS and YYNGEE. The CDR3 region has the DNA TGTGCCAGCAGCGCCTGGACAGGGGGTACCAATGAGCAGTTCTTC. This encodes CASSAWTGGTNEQFF. The full variable domain, with the rest looked up from reference TRBV9 and TRBJ2-1, is DSGVTQTPKHLITATGQRVTLRCSPRSGDLSVYWYQQSLDQGLQFLIQYYNGEERAKGNILERFSAQQFPDLHSELNLSSLELGDSALYFCASSAWTGGTNEQFFGPGTRLTVL.

The CDR3 is CASNEGEETQYF. CDR3 sequence (DNA): TGTGCCAGCAACGAGGGCGAAGAGACCCAGTACTTC. The rearrangement uses TRBV2 and TRBJ2-5; maybe TRBD2 (5 bases). Trimming took off 7 bases at V and 3 bases at J, with 9 bases between the two ends. The CDR3 has 12 amino acids. CDR1 is SNHLY and CDR2 is FYNNEI in the germline V gene.

This chain connects TRBV7-2 to TRBJ2-7, with 12 nucleotides matching TRBD2. The CDR3 has 18 residues. Trimming at V came to 2 bases and at J to 2 bases, leaving 10 bases not matched to a gene. From germline, CDR1 is SGHTA and CDR2 FQGNSA. This CDR3 is CASSLPSSGGAVAYEQYF. CDR3 coding DNA: TGTGCCAGCAGCTTACCCTCTAGCGGGGGGGCTGTTGCCTACGAGCAGTACTTC. Variable domain in full (rest from reference TRBV7-2 and TRBJ2-7): GAGVSQSPSNKVTEKGKDVELRCDPISGHTALYWYRQSLGQGLEFLIYFQGNSAPDKSGLPSDRFSAERTGGSVSTLTIQRTQQEDSAVYLCASSLPSSGGAVAYEQYFGPGTRLTVT.

V is TRBV4-1 and J is TRBJ2-7; 9 bases agree with TRBD2. The length of the CDR3 is 15 residues. Germline assignment: CDR1 MGHRA and CDR2 YSYEKL. V lost 4 bases to trimming and J lost 0 bases; unmatched junction nucleotides: 4. In DNA form, the CDR3 reads TGCGCCAGCAGCCCGCTAGCGGGGACCTCCTACGAGCAGTACTTC. Protein product: CASSPLAGTSYEQYF.

The chain employs TRBV5-4 and TRBJ1-3, with no clear D. Per the germline V gene, CDR1 is SGHNT and CDR2 is YYREEE (reference sequence). The CDR3 is 14 amino acids. V lost 4 bases to trimming and J lost 4 bases, with 12 bases between them. The CDR3 region has the DNA TGTGCCAGCAGCGCCGTGGGCGAAGGAAACACCATATATTTT. Translated: CASSAVGEGNTIYF.

This chain connects TRBV30 to TRBJ1-1; weak D call: TRBD1 (5 bases). Germline V lookup: CDR1 GTSNPN, CDR2 SVGIG (reference sequence). The V gene lost 0 bases and the J gene lost 9 bases, with 8 bases spanning the gap. The CDR3 consists of 11 residues. CDR3 in amino acids: CAWSVQAKAFF. CDR3 nucleotide sequence: TGTGCCTGGAGTGTACAGGCTAAAGCTTTCTTT.

This clone occurred once. An end of the junction does not agree with germline; a read error may underlie this. This sequence joins TRBV7-9 and TRBJ2-7, with 9 bases that match TRBD2. Germline V gene lookup returns CDR1 SEHNR and CDR2 FQNEAQ (reference sequence). This CDR3 spans 18 amino acids. In DNA form, the CDR3 reads TGTTCCAGCAGCCGATTCGGATCGTATGGCGGGGGGGCCCACGAGCAGTACTTC. Its translation: CSSSRFGSYGGGAHEQYF.

This chain links TRBV4-3 with TRBJ1-5; TRBD1 might be the D (6 bases). Germline V lookup: CDR1 LGHNA, CDR2 YSLEER. This CDR3 has 15 residues. The germline V and J ends were trimmed by 0 bases and 4 bases, with 10 bases remaining between them. The DNA of the CDR3 is TGCGCCAGCAGCCAAGATTGGACAGCAAATCAGCCCCAGCATTTT. Amino acid sequence: CASSQDWTANQPQHF.

The rearrangement uses TRBV11-2 and TRBJ2-1, with TRBD2 matching 11 bases. Germline trimming cut 1 base from V and 8 bases from J; bases unmatched to any gene: 13. This CDR3 has 18 residues. CDR1 is SGHAT, CDR2 FQNNGV, per germline. The CDR3 region has the DNA TGTGCCAGCAGCTTAGGGGTTGGTAGCGGGGGGGCGAGGGATGAGCAGTTCTTC. This encodes CASSLGVGSGGARDEQFF.

V is TRBV19 and J is TRBJ1-3, with a possible D match to TRBD1 (5 bases). Germline CDR1 reads LNHDA; CDR2 reads SQIVND (reference sequence). This CDR3 has 16 amino acids. V was clipped by 6 bases and J by 0 bases, with 15 bases between them. Here the CDR3 reads CASRGVDRNSGNTIYF. The CDR3, as DNA: TGTGCCAGTAGAGGGGTTGACAGAAACTCTGGAAACACCATATATTTT.